Listed here are 27 T cell receptor beta chains from one sample, sequenced in a study of blood T cell repertoires in COVID-19. Data came from immunoSEQ multiplex PCR; TCRdb stores just in-frame clones and leaves some out. The table includes 200,000 to 250,000 clones, about 84% detected once. Sequencing was done on a sample of peripheral blood. Receptor source: an elderly woman with COVID-19, enrolled during active disease.

The rearrangement uses TRBV5-1 and TRBJ1-2; D is unresolved. The CDR3 spans 15 residues. V was cut by 2 bases and J by 4 bases, with 15 bases left in between. The germline V gene has CDR1 SGHRS and CDR2 YFSETQ. In DNA, the CDR3 is TGCGCCAGCAGCTTTGGCCCAGGATTGGGCTATGGCTACACCTTC. Translation: CASSFGPGLGYGYTF.

This clone appeared once. V and J are TRBV3-1 (or the pseudogene TRBV3-2) and TRBJ2-3; TRBD2 aligns across 8 bases. The CDR3 totals 15 residues. The V gene's germline CDR1 is LGHDT and CDR2 YNNKEL (reference sequence). J was trimmed by 0 bases and V by 1 base; bases with no gene match: 0. This CDR3 is CASSQGGGSTDTQYF. CDR3 DNA: TGTGCCAGCAGCCAAGGCGGGGGGAGCACAGATACGCAGTATTTT.

V is TRBV5-6 and J is TRBJ1-5; D call uncertain. Deletions cut 2 bases from V and 2 bases from J, with 8 bases between. This CDR3 has 14 residues. CDR1 and CDR2 from the germline V gene are SGHDT and YYEEEE. The CDR3: CASSFYSGNQPQHF. The CDR3 DNA reads as TGTGCCAGCAGCTTTTACAGTGGCAATCAGCCCCAGCATTTT. The whole variable domain, filled in from reference TRBV5-6 and TRBJ1-5, reads DAGVTQSPTHLIKTRGQQVTLRCSPKSGHDTVSWYQQALGQGPQFIFQYYEEEERQRGNFPDRFSGHQFPNYSSELNVNALLLGDSALYLCASSFYSGNQPQHFGDGTRLSIL.

The chain links TRBV12-2 to TRBJ2-3; the table's D call TRBD2 went unverified against the DNA. TRBV12-2 is a documented pseudogene. The length of the CDR3 is 15 residues. This CDR3 is CASRSREGSTDTQYF. CDR3 in DNA: TGTGCAAGTCGCTCCCGGGAAGGAAGCACAGATACGCAGTATTTT.

This chain joins TRBV5-1 and TRBJ2-1, with 12 bases matching TRBD2. Germline V lookup: CDR1 SGHRS, CDR2 YFSETQ. With V trimmed by 1 base and J by 0 bases, 11 bases remained unmatched. This CDR3 has 20 amino acids. The CDR3 sequence: CASSLPGTSGLGSSYNEQFF. Written as DNA, the CDR3 is TGCGCCAGCAGCTTGCCCGGGACTAGCGGGTTGGGGAGCTCCTACAATGAGCAGTTCTTC.

The chain uses TRBV19 and TRBJ1-5, with D maybe TRBD1 (5 bases). The CDR3 runs 14 residues. CDR1 is LNHDA and CDR2 is SQIVND in the germline V gene (reference sequence). Between the trimmed V and J ends, which lost 3 bases and 3 bases, there was a span of 9 bases. CDR3 sequence (DNA): TGTGCCAGTAGTATGGGGCACCTCAATCAGCCCCAGCATTTT. It specifies CASSMGHLNQPQHF.

The V call is TRBV5-1, the J call TRBJ2-2, with TRBD2 identical over 8 bases. The germline V gene has CDR1 SGHRS and CDR2 YFSETQ. The length of the CDR3 is 15 residues. V shed 4 bases, J shed 6 bases, and the junction held 8 bases outside the gene matches. The CDR3 is CASSELAGRPGELFF. In nucleotides, the CDR3 is TGCGCCAGCAGCGAATTAGCGGGGCGCCCCGGGGAGCTGTTTTTT.

CDR3 in DNA: TGTGCCAGCTCCCAGGGCAATACTGGAAACACCATATATTTT. Protein product: CASSQGNTGNTIYF. The V gene is TRBV18, the J gene TRBJ1-3; TRBD1 is a possible D gene (5 bases). Trimming stripped 6 bases from V and 2 bases from J, with 11 bases between. The germline CDR1 and CDR2 sequences are KGHSH and LQKENI. The CDR3 has 14 amino acids.

The chain recombines TRBV7-8 with TRBJ1-5; no clear D. V was cut by 4 bases and J by 7 bases, with 8 bases left in between. The CDR3 is 12 residues long. Per germline, CDR1 SGHVS and CDR2 FQNEAQ. The CDR3: CASSSGLQPQHF. The CDR3 DNA follows: TGTGCCAGCAGCTCAGGTCTCCAGCCCCAGCATTTT.

The chain carries TRBV28 and TRBJ1-2, with D perhaps TRBD1 (6 bases). Germline values: CDR1 MDHEN, CDR2 SYDVKM. V lost 2 bases, J lost 2 bases, and 15 bases lay in between. The CDR3 sequence is 16 residues long. CDR3 DNA sequence: TGTGCCAGCAGTTTAATAGAGGGGGGGCGAAACTATGGCTACACCTTC. Encoded protein: CASSLIEGGRNYGYTF.

This chain links TRBV12-2 with TRBJ1-5. TRBV12-2 is a known pseudogene. This CDR3 contains 17 residues. CDR3 DNA: TGTGCAAGTCGCTTAGGACGTCGGGTCCCTAGCAATCAGCCCCAGCATTTT. Translating it yields CASRLGRRVPSNQPQHF.

The CDR3 here is CASSLGRGPSNQPQHF. The CDR3 DNA reads TGTGCCAGCAGCTTAGGCAGGGGGCCTAGCAATCAGCCCCAGCATTTT. This chain joins TRBV7-8 and TRBJ1-5; 8 bases agree with TRBD1. The ends lost 1 base at V and 0 bases at J; junction bases unmatched: 2. Germline V gene lookup returns CDR1 SGHVS and CDR2 FQNEAQ. CDR3 length: 16 amino acids. Looking up the rest from reference TRBV7-8 and TRBJ1-5 gives the full variable domain: GAGVSQSPRYKVAKRGQDVALRCDPISGHVSLFWYQQALGQGPEFLTYFQNEAQLDKSGLPSDRFFAERPEGSVSTLKIQRTQQEDSAVYLCASSLGRGPSNQPQHFGDGTRLSIL.

This chain links TRBV14 with TRBJ1-6, with D hard to call. Germline V gives CDR1 SGHDN, CDR2 FVKESK. V gave up 0 bases and J gave up 11 bases, with 8 bases separating them. The CDR3 consists of 13 residues. CDR3 in DNA: TGTGCCAGCAGCCAAGATCTGAGGGCACCCCTCCACTTT. Protein: CASSQDLRAPLHF.

V gene TRBV19 combines with J gene TRBJ1-5; D perhaps matches TRBD1 (6 bases). CDR3 length equals 18 residues. V dropped 3 bases and J dropped 5 bases, with 23 bases sitting between them. In germline, CDR1 is LNHDA, CDR2 SQIVND (reference sequence). In nucleotides, the CDR3 is TGTGCCAGTAGTATGACGGTCACCCGAGGAAGGGGGTATCAGCCCCAGCATTTT. Translated: CASSMTVTRGRGYQPQHF.

The chain employs TRBV28 and TRBJ1-4, with D tentatively TRBD1 (5 bases). The V gene lost 8 bases and the J gene lost 8 bases, with 15 bases spanning the gap. The CDR3 has 13 amino acids. CDR1 is MDHEN, CDR2 SYDVKM, per germline. CDR3 sequence (DNA): TGTGCCAGCCGCGTGGGGGGTTCCGAAAAACTGTTTTTT. It codes for CASRVGGSEKLFF.

V and J are TRBV2 and TRBJ1-4, with D possibly TRBD1 on 6 matching bases. This CDR3 comprises 15 residues. V was pared by 4 bases and J by 5 bases, with 14 bases between. Germline V CDR1 and CDR2: SNHLY, FYNNEI. CDR3 loop: CASSVGGAVNEKLFF. The CDR3 DNA sequence: TGTGCCAGCAGTGTGGGGGGGGCGGTGAATGAAAAACTGTTTTTT.

The gene calls are TRBV7-2 and TRBJ2-5, with 7 bases matching TRBD1. J lost 5 bases, V lost 6 bases, and 6 bases had no gene match. Looked up from germline, CDR1 is SGHTA and CDR2 is FQGNSA. The CDR3 is 13 residues long. CDR3 in amino acids: CASRRQGSETQYF. The CDR3 DNA sequence: TGTGCCAGCAGAAGACAGGGATCGGAGACCCAGTACTTC.

The rearrangement links TRBV18 to TRBJ1-1, with D possibly being TRBD1 (6 bases). Trimming cost V 4 bases and J 6 bases, with 9 bases left between them. CDR1 and CDR2 (germline): KGHSH, LQKENI. The CDR3 is made up of 12 amino acids. The DNA for the CDR3 is TGTGCCAGCTCACAGGGGGTGGCTGAAGCTTTCTTT. Translation gives CASSQGVAEAFF.

This chain links TRBV9 with TRBJ2-1; 10 positions agree with TRBD1. The CDR3 extends over 15 amino acids. The germline gives CDR1 SGDLS, CDR2 YYNGEE. Trimming removed 4 bases from V and 9 bases from J; junction bases left unmatched: 10. CDR3 DNA: TGTGCCAGCAGCATCGACAGGGGGCAGGGGGGTGAGCAGTTCTTC. It is translated as CASSIDRGQGGEQFF.

The V and J genes are TRBV18 and TRBJ1-2, with 8 bases fitting TRBD1. J gave up 0 bases and V 3 bases, and 3 bases lay outside the gene matches. Germline lookup yields CDR1 KGHSH and CDR2 LQKENI. The CDR3 extends over 15 amino acids. The CDR3 DNA reads TGTGCCAGCTCACCGGAGACAGGGGCTAACTATGGCTACACCTTC. Protein: CASSPETGANYGYTF. Filled out from reference TRBV18 and TRBJ1-2, the complete variable domain reads NAGVMQNPRHLVRRRGQEARLRCSPMKGHSHVYWYRQLPEEGLKFMVYLQKENIIDESGMPKERFSAEFPKEGPSILRIQQVVRGDSAAYFCASSPETGANYGYTFGSGTRLTVV.

V usage is TRBV2 and J usage is TRBJ2-1; no clear D gene. This CDR3 has 13 amino acids. V was trimmed by 8 bases and J by 2 bases, leaving 10 bases between them. Germline CDR1 SNHLY, CDR2 FYNNEI. The DNA for the CDR3 is TGTGCCAGCGGAGATTGGGCCTACAATGAGCAGTTCTTC. It codes for CASGDWAYNEQFF. The variable domain in full, completed from reference TRBV2 and TRBJ2-1, reads EPEVTQTPSHQVTQMGQEVILRCVPISNHLYFYWYRQILGQKVEFLVSFYNNEISEKSEIFDDQFSVERPDGSNFTLKIRSTKLEDSAMYFCASGDWAYNEQFFGPGTRLTVL.

The chain uses TRBV7-8 and TRBJ1-6, with D unresolved. Germline V gene sequence: CDR1 SGHVS, CDR2 FQNEAQ. With 1 base removed from V and 13 bases from J, the gap between germline ends came to 8 bases. This CDR3 spans 12 amino acids. CDR3 in amino acids: CASSLEHGPLHF. Written as DNA, the CDR3 is TGTGCCAGCAGCTTAGAGCACGGTCCCCTCCACTTT.

The V call is TRBV28, the J call TRBJ2-1; 9 positions match TRBD2. With 5 bases clipped from V and 10 bases from J, the junction kept 0 bases outside the gene matches. CDR3 length equals 11 residues. The germline V gene has CDR1 MDHEN and CDR2 SYDVKM. The CDR3 loop reads CASSSGGEQFF. The CDR3 bases are TGTGCCAGCAGTAGCGGGGGGGAGCAGTTCTTC.

The V gene is TRBV11-2, the J gene TRBJ2-7; 9 bases match TRBD1. CDR3 length: 15 residues. V gave up 2 bases and J gave up 2 bases; unmatched junction bases: 4. Germline V gene sequence: CDR1 SGHAT, CDR2 FQNNGV. DNA for the CDR3: TGTGCCAGCAGCTTAATAGGGGACAGGGCCTACGAGCAGTACTTC. It specifies CASSLIGDRAYEQYF.

The chain employs TRBV3-1 (or the pseudogene TRBV3-2) and TRBJ1-6; D call uncertain. CDR3 length equals 17 residues. Germline V lookup: CDR1 LGHDT, CDR2 YNNKEL (reference sequence). V gave up 0 bases and J gave up 7 bases, with 16 bases separating them. Written as DNA, the CDR3 is TGTGCCAGCAGCCAAGATCTGGTCGGAGCATTCAATTCACCCCTCCACTTT. Protein sequence: CASSQDLVGAFNSPLHF.

The chain combines TRBV7-9 with TRBJ2-6, with D possibly being TRBD2 (5 bases). The CDR3 length is 16 residues. Germline values: CDR1 SEHNR, CDR2 FQNEAQ (reference sequence). Trimming stripped 0 bases from V and 0 bases from J, with 6 bases between. This CDR3 reads CASSLAAGSGANVLTF. For the CDR3, the DNA is TGTGCCAGCAGCTTAGCGGCGGGCTCTGGGGCCAACGTCCTGACTTTC.

The gene calls are TRBV18 and TRBJ2-7; weak D call: TRBD1 (6 bases). The CDR3 is 14 amino acids. Germline lookup yields CDR1 KGHSH and CDR2 LQKENI. V was pared by 6 bases and J by 3 bases, with 15 bases between. The CDR3 spells CASSNQGTNYEQYV. In nucleotides, the CDR3 is TGTGCCAGCTCCAACCAGGGGACAAACTACGAGCAGTACGTC.